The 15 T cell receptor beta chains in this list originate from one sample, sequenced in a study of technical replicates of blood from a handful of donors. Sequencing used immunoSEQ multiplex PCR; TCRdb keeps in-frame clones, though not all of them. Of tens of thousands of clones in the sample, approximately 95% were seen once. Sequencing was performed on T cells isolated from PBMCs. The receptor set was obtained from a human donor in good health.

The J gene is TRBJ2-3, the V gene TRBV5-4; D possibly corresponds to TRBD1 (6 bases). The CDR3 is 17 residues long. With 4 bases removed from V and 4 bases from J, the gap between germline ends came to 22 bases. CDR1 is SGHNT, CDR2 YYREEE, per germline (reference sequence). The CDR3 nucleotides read TGTGCCAGCAGCCCGAGGACAGCCGGCTCCGGCGCAGATACGCAGTATTTT. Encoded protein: CASSPRTAGSGADTQYF.

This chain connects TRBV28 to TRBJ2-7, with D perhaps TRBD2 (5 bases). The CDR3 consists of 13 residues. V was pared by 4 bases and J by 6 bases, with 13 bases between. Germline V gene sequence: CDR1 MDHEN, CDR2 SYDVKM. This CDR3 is CASSSIFGSEQYF. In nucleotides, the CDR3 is TGTGCCAGCAGTTCAATCTTTGGGAGCGAGCAGTACTTC.

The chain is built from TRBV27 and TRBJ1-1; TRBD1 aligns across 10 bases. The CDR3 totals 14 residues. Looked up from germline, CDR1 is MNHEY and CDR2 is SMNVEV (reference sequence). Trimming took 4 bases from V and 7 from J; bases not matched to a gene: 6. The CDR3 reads CASSSDRGSYEAFF. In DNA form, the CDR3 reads TGTGCCAGCAGTTCGGACAGGGGGTCTTATGAAGCTTTCTTT.

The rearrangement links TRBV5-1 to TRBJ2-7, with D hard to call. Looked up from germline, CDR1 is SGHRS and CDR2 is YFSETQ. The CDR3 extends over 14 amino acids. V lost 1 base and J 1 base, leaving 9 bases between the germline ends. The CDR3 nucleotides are TGCGCCAGCAGCTTGTCGCTCGGTTCCTACGAGCAGTACTTC. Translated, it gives CASSLSLGSYEQYF.

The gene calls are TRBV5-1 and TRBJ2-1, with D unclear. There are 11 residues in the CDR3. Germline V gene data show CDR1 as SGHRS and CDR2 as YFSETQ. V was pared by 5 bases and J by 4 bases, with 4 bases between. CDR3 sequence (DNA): TGCGCCAGCAGACAGTACAATGAGCAGTTCTTC. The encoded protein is CASRQYNEQFF.

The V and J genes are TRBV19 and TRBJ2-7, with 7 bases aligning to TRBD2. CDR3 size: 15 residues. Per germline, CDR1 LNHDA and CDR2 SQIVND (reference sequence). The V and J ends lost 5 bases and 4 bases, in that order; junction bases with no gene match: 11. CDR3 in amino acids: CASSFRLAPGYEQYF. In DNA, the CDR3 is TGTGCCAGTAGTTTCCGACTAGCTCCGGGTTACGAGCAGTACTTC.

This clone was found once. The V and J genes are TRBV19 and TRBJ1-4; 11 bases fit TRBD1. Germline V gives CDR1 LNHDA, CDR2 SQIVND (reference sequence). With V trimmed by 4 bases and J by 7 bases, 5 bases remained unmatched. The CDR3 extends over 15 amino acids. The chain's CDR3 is CASSTTGTGGEKLFF. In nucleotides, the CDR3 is TGTGCCAGTAGTACCACCGGGACAGGGGGTGAAAAACTGTTTTTT. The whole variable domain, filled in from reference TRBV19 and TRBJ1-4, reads DGGITQSPKYLFRKEGQNVTLSCEQNLNHDAMYWYRQDPGQGLRLIYYSQIVNDFQKGDIAEGYSVSREKKESFPLTVTSAQKNPTAFYLCASSTTGTGGEKLFFGSGTQLSVL.

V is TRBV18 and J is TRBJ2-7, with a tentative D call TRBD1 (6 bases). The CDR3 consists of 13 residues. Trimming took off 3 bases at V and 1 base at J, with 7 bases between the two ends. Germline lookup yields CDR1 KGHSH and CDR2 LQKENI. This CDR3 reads CASSPGQSYEQYF. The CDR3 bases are TGTGCCAGCTCACCCGGACAGTCCTACGAGCAGTACTTC.

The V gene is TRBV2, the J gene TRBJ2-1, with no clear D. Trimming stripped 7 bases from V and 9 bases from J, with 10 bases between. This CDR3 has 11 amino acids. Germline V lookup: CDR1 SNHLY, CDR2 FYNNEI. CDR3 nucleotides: TGTGCCAGCAAATCATCGAGTGAGCAGTTCTTC. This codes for CASKSSSEQFF.

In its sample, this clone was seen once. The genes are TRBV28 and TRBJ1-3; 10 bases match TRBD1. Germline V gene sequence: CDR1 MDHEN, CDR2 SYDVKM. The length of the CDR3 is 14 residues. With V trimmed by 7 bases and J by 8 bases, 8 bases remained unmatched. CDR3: CASIKDRGVDTIYF. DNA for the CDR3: TGTGCCAGCATAAAGGACAGGGGGGTGGACACCATATATTTT.

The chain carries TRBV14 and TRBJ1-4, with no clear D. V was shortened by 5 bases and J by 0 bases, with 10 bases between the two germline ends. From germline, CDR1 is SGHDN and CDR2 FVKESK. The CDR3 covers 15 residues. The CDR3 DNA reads TGTGCCAGCAGCGAATGGCCATCAACTAATGAAAAACTGTTTTTT. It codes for CASSEWPSTNEKLFF.

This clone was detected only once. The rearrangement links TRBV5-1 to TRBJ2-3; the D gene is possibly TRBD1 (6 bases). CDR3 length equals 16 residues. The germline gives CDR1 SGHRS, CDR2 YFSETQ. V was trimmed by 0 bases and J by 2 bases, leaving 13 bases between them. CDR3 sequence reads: CASSLESGGTTDTQYF. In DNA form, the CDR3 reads TGCGCCAGCAGCTTGGAGTCTGGGGGCACCACAGATACGCAGTATTTT.

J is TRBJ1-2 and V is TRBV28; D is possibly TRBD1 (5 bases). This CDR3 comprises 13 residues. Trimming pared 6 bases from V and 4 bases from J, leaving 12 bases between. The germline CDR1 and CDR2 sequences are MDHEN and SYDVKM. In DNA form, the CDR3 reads TGTGCCAGCAGAACTTTACAGGTCTATGGCTACACCTTC. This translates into CASRTLQVYGYTF.

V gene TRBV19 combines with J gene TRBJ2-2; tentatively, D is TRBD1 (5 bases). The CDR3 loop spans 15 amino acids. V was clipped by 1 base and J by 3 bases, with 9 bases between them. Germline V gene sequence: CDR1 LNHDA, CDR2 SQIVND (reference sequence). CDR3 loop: CASSIGDRDTGELFF. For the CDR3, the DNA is TGTGCCAGTAGTATAGGAGACAGAGACACCGGGGAGCTGTTTTTT.

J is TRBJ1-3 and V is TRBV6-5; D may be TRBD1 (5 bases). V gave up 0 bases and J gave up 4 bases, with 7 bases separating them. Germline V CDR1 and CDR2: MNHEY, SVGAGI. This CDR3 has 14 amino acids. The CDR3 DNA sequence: TGTGCCAGCAGTTACTCCAGGGCGGGAAACACCATATATTTT. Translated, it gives CASSYSRAGNTIYF.